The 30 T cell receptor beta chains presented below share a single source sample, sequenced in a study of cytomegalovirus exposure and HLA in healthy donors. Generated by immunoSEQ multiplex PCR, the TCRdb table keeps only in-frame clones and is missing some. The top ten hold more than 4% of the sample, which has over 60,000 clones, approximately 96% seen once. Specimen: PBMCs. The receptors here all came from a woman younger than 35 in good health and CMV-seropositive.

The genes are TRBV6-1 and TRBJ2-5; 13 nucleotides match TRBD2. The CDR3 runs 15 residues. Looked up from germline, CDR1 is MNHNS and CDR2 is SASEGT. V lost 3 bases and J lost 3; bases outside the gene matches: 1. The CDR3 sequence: CASSDGLAGEETQYF. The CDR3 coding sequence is TGTGCCAGCAGTGATGGACTAGCGGGAGAAGAGACCCAGTACTTC.

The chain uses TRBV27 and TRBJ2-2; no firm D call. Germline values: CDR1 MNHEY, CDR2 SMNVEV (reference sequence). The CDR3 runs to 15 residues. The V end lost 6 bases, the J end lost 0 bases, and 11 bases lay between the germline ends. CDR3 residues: CASRRTTANTGELFF. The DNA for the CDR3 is TGTGCCAGCAGGAGAACTACCGCGAACACCGGGGAGCTGTTTTTT.

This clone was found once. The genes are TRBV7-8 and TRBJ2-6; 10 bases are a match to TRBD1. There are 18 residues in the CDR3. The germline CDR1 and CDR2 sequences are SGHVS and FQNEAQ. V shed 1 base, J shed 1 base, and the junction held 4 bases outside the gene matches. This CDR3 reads CASSLGDRGNSGANVLTF. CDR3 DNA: TGTGCCAGCAGCTTAGGGGACAGGGGCAATTCTGGGGCCAACGTCCTGACTTTC.

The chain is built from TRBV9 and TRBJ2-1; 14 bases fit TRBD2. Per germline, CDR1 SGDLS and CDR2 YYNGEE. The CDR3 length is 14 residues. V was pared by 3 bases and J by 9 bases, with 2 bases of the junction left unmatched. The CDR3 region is CASSAGTSGGEQFF. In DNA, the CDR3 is TGTGCCAGCAGCGCCGGGACTAGCGGGGGTGAGCAGTTCTTC.

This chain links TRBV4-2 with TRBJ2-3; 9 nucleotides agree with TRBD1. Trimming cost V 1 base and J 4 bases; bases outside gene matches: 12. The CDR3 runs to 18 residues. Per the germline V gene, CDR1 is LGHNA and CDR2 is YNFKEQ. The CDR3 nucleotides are TGTGCCAGCAGCCAAGGGACAGGGGCCGACATTTGGGCAGATACGCAGTATTTT. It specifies CASSQGTGADIWADTQYF.

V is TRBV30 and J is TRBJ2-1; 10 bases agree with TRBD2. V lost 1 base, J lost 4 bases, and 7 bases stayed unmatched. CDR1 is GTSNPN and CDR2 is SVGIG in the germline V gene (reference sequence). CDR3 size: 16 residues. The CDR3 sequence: CAWSDPGTSDYNEQFF. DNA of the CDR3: TGTGCCTGGAGTGACCCCGGGACTAGCGATTACAATGAGCAGTTCTTC.

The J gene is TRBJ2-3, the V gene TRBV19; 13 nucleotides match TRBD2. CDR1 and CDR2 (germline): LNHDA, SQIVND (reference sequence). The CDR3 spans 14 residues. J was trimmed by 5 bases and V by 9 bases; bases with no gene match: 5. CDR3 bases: TGTGCCAGCGGACTAGCGGGAGCCGTAGATACGCAGTATTTT. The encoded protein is CASGLAGAVDTQYF.

CDR3 sequence reads: CASSLGTGRWDIQYF. CDR3 nucleotides: TGTGCCAGCAGCTTAGGGACAGGGAGGTGGGACATTCAGTACTTC. This rearrangement joins TRBV7-2 to TRBJ2-4, with 8 bases aligning to TRBD1. The CDR3 sequence is 15 residues long. The J segment lost 8 bases and the V segment lost 1 base, leaving 7 bases of the junction unmatched. Germline CDR1 is SGHTA and CDR2 is FQGNSA.

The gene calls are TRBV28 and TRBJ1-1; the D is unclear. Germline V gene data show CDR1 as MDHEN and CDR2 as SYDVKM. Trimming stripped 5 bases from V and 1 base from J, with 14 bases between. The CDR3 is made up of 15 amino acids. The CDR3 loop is CASSRLATGNTEAFF. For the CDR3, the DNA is TGTGCCAGCAGTCGCCTCGCGACGGGGAACACTGAAGCTTTCTTT.

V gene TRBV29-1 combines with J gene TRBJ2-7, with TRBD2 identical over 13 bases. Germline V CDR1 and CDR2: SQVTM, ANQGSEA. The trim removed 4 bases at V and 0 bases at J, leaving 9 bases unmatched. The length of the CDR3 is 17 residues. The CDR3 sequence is CSVVPLAGGPVSYEQYF. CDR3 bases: TGCAGCGTTGTACCACTAGCGGGAGGGCCAGTCTCCTACGAGCAGTACTTC.

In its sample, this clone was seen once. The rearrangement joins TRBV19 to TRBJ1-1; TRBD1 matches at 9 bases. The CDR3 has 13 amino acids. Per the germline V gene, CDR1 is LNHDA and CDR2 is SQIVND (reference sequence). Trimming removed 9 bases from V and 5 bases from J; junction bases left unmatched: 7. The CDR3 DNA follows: TGTGCCAGCACGACAGGGGGTATAACTGAAGCTTTCTTT. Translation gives CASTTGGITEAFF.

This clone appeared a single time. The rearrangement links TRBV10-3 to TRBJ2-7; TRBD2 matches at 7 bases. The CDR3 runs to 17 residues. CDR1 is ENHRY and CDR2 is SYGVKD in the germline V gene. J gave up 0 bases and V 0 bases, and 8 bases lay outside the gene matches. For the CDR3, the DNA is TGTGCCATCAGTGAGTCGGTTTGGGACTACACCTCCTACGAGCAGTACTTC. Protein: CAISESVWDYTSYEQYF.

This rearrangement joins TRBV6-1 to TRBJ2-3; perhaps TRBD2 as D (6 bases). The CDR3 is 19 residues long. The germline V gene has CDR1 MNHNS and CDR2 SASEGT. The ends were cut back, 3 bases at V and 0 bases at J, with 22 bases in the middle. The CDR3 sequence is CASSEKDYRSAPSTDTQYF. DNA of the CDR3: TGTGCCAGCAGTGAGAAGGACTACCGATCCGCCCCAAGCACAGATACGCAGTATTTT.

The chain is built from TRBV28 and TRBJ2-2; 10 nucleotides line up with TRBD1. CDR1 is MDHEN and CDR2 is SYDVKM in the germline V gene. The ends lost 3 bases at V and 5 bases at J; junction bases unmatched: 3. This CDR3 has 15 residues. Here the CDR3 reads CASSLRDRGTGELFF. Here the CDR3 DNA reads TGTGCCAGCAGTTTGCGGGACAGGGGAACCGGGGAGCTGTTTTTT.

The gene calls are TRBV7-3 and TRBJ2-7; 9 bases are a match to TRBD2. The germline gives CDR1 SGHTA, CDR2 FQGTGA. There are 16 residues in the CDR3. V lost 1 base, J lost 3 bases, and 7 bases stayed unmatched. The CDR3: CASSLKAGGPGYEQYF. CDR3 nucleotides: TGTGCCAGCAGCTTAAAGGCGGGAGGGCCTGGCTACGAGCAGTACTTC.

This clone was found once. CDR3 DNA: TGTGCCAGCTCGTCGGCAGGGTGGTATGCAGATACGCAGTATTTT. Protein: CASSSAGWYADTQYF. The chain couples TRBV9 to TRBJ2-3; maybe TRBD1 (5 bases). The CDR3 is 15 residues long. The ends were cut back, 7 bases at V and 4 bases at J, with 19 bases in the middle. Germline-derived CDR1 and CDR2 are SGDLS and YYNGEE.

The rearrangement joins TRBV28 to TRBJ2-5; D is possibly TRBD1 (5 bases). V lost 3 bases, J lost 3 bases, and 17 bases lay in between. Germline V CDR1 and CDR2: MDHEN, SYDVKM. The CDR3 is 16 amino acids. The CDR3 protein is CASSFMSGARKETQYF. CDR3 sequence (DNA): TGTGCCAGCAGTTTTATGTCTGGGGCCCGCAAAGAGACCCAGTACTTC.

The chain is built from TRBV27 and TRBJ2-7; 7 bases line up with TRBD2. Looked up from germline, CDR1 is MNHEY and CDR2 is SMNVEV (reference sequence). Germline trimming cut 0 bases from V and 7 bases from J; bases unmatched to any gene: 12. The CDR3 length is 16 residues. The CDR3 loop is CASSLSMSGRAWEQYF. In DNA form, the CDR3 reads TGTGCCAGCAGTTTATCGATGAGTGGGAGGGCCTGGGAGCAGTACTTC.

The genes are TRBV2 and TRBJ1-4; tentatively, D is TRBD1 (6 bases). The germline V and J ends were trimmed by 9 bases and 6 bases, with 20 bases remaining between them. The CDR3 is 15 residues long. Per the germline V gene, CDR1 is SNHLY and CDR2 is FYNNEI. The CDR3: CASSYGGQRDEKLFF. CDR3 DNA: TGTGCCAGTTCATATGGCGGACAGAGAGATGAAAAACTGTTTTTT.

The CDR3, as DNA: TGTGCCAGCAGCTTAGTAGTAGCGGGAGGAGATACGCAGTATTTT. Translating gives CASSLVVAGGDTQYF. V is TRBV7-8 and J is TRBJ2-3, with TRBD2 identical over 10 bases. Germline values: CDR1 SGHVS, CDR2 FQNEAQ. The CDR3 is 15 residues long. J was trimmed by 5 bases and V by 1 base; bases with no gene match: 3.

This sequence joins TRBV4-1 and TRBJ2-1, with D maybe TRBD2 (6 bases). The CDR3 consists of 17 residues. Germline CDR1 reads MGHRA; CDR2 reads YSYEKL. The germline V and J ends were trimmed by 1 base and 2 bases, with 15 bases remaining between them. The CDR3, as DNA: TGCGCCAGCAGCCAAGGCGGGGTGAAGCGAGCCTACAATGAGCAGTTCTTC. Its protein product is CASSQGGVKRAYNEQFF.

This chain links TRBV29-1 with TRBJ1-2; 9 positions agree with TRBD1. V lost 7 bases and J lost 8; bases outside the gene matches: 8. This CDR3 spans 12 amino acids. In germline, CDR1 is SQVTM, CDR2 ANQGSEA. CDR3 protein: CSGGQGQRGYTF. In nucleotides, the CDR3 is TGCAGCGGGGGACAGGGACAGCGCGGCTACACCTTC.

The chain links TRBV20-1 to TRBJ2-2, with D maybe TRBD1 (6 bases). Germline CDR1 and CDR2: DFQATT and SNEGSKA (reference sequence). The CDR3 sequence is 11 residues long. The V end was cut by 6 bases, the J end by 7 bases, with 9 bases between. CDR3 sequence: CSANRVGELFF. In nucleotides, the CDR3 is TGCAGTGCAAACAGGGTCGGGGAGCTGTTTTTT.

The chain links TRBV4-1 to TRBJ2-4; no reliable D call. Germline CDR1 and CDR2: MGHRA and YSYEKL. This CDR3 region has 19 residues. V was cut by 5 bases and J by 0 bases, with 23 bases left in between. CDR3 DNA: TGCGCCAGCAGCTTCGGCGCCGCCCGGAATACTATAGCCAAAAACATTCAGTACTTC. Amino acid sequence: CASSFGAARNTIAKNIQYF.

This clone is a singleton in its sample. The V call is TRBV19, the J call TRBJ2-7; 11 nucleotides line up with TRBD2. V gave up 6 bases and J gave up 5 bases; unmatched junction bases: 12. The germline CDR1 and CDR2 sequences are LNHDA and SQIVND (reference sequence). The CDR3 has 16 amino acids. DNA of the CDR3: TGTGCCAGTAGCCCTAAGGTACTAGCGGGAGCCCACGAGCAGTACTTC. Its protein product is CASSPKVLAGAHEQYF.

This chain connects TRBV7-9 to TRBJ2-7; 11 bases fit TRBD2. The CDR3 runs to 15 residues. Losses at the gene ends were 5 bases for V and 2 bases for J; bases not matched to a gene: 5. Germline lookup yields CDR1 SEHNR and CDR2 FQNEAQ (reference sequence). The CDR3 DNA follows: TGTGCCAGCAGCCCAACTAGCGGGAGCCCCTACGAGCAGTACTTC. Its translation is CASSPTSGSPYEQYF.

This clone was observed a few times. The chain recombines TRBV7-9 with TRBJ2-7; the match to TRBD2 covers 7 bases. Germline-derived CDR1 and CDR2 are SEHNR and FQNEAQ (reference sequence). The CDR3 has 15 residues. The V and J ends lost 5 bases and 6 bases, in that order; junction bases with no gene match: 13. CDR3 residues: CASSTWREPGGEQYF. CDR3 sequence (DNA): TGTGCCAGCAGCACTTGGCGGGAGCCGGGGGGCGAGCAGTACTTC.

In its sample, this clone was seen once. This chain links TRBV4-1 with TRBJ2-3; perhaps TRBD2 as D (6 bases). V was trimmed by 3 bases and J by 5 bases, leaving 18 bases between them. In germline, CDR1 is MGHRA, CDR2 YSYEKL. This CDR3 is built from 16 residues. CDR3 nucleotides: TGCGCCAGCAGCCATCCCGTTCGGGGGTCGGTAGATACGCAGTATTTT. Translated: CASSHPVRGSVDTQYF.

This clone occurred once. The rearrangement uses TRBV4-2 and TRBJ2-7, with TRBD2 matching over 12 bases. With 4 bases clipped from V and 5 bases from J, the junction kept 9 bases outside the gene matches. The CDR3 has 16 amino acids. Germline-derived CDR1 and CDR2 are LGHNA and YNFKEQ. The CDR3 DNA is TGTGCCAGCAGCCCCCTAGCGGGAGGGCCGTCCCACGAGCAGTACTTC. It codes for CASSPLAGGPSHEQYF.

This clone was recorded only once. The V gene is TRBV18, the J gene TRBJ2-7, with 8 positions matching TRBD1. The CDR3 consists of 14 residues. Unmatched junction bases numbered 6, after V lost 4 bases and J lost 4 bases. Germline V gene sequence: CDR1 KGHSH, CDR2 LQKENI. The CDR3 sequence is CASSQVTGGYEQYF. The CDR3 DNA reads TGTGCCAGCTCACAAGTTACAGGGGGATACGAGCAGTACTTC.